Below, 21 T cell receptor beta chains from the same sample are listed, as sequenced in a study of early T cells in non-severe SARS-CoV-2 infection. MiXCR, applied by TCRdb to the 5' RACE reads, yields one record per CDR3 protein. Of 55,000 to 75,000 distinct CDR3 sequences listed, approximately 11% are singletons. The sample comprised whole blood. These receptors all come from an adult who was a healthcare worker with PCR-confirmed SARS-CoV-2 infection or an uninfected control (not recorded which).

At least ten counts were recorded for this clonotype. The V gene is TRBV20-1, the J gene TRBJ2-1; 7 bases agree with TRBD2. Germline values: CDR1 DFQATT, CDR2 SNEGSKA (reference sequence). The V gene end was trimmed by 5 bases and the J gene end by 4 bases; junction bases not matched to a gene: 11. The CDR3 loop spans 15 amino acids. CDR3 in DNA: TGCAGTGCTGGAAAGCGGGATATCGAATACAATGAGCAGTTCTTC. This encodes CSAGKRDIEYNEQFF.

The V call is TRBV10-2, the J call TRBJ1-5, with a possible D match to TRBD1 (5 bases). Trimming cost V 4 bases and J 6 bases, with 10 bases left between them. This CDR3 is 13 amino acids long. Germline V lookup: CDR1 WSHSY, CDR2 SAAADI. CDR3 residues: CASSVGRGQPQHF. In DNA form, the CDR3 reads TGCGCCAGCAGTGTGGGGAGGGGTCAGCCCCAGCATTTT.

The table lists this clonotype with a few counts. The CDR3 is CSASGTGVAGAGEQYF. The CDR3 coding sequence is TGCAGTGCTAGCGGGACTGGGGTCGCGGGAGCGGGGGAGCAGTACTTC. This sequence joins TRBV20-1 and TRBJ2-7; TRBD2 aligns across 7 bases. CDR3 size: 16 residues. The V segment lost 3 bases and the J segment 7 bases; nucleotides outside the gene matches: 18. CDR1 is DFQATT, CDR2 SNEGSKA, per germline (reference sequence).

This clonotype was detected a few times. This chain connects TRBV6-2 or TRBV6-3 to TRBJ2-7; D is possibly TRBD1 or TRBD2 (5 bases each). The CDR3 runs to 12 residues. The V end lost 8 bases, the J end lost 6 bases, and 14 bases lay between the germline ends. Germline V lookup: CDR1 MNHEY, CDR2 SVGEGT. The CDR3, as DNA: TGTGCCAGCCCGAGGGGACCTGGCGAGCAGTACTTC. Amino acid sequence: CASPRGPGEQYF.

This clonotype has at least ten counts. The chain links TRBV20-1 to TRBJ1-5; D not resolved. Germline loops: CDR1 DFQATT, CDR2 SNEGSKA (reference sequence). The germline V and J ends were trimmed by 1 base and 2 bases, with 3 bases remaining between them. The CDR3 consists of 12 residues. This CDR3 reads CSARAGNQPQHF. The CDR3 DNA reads as TGCAGTGCTAGAGCCGGCAATCAGCCCCAGCATTTT.

The chain joins TRBV20-1 to TRBJ2-7; 7 nucleotides match TRBD1. The CDR3 sequence is 13 residues long. Germline CDR1 DFQATT, CDR2 SNEGSKA (reference sequence). With V trimmed by 5 bases and J by 0 bases, 4 bases remained unmatched. The CDR3 reads CSALTGSSYEQYF. The CDR3 coding sequence is TGCAGTGCTTTGACAGGGAGCTCCTACGAGCAGTACTTC.

The V and J genes are TRBV12-3 or TRBV12-4 and TRBJ1-2; perhaps TRBD1 as D (5 bases). The CDR3 sequence is 13 residues long. Trimming took 5 bases from V and 4 from J, leaving 11 bases between them. In nucleotides, the CDR3 is TGTGCCAGCAGTACCCGGGACGTCTATGGCTACACCTTC. Protein product: CASSTRDVYGYTF.

The chain joins TRBV7-2 to TRBJ2-2; D is ambiguous. This CDR3 region has 12 residues. Germline CDR1 and CDR2: SGHTA and FQGNSA. The V end lost 5 bases, the J end lost 5 bases, and 6 bases lay between the germline ends. The CDR3 sequence: CASSPTTGELFF. In nucleotides, the CDR3 is TGTGCCAGCAGCCCAACTACCGGGGAGCTGTTTTTT.

This clonotype was seen ten or more times. The genes are TRBV7-2 and TRBJ2-7, with TRBD2 matching 7 bases. The V gene's germline CDR1 is SGHTA and CDR2 FQGNSA. The CDR3 covers 14 residues. V trimming: 5 bases; J trimming: 2 bases; junction bases outside the gene matches: 6. The CDR3 DNA is TGTGCCAGCAGCGAGTCTAGCGGTCCCTACGAGCAGTACTTC. This gives the protein CASSESSGPYEQYF.

This clonotype was seen only a few times. The genes are TRBV4-1 and TRBJ1-2; maybe TRBD1 (6 bases). The germline gives CDR1 MGHRA, CDR2 YSYEKL. CDR3 length: 11 residues. The V end was cut by 5 bases, the J end by 6 bases, with 7 bases between. CDR3 sequence reads: CASSAGDGYTF. CDR3 sequence (DNA): TGCGCCAGCAGCGCAGGGGATGGCTACACCTTC.

The chain has TRBV12-5 and TRBJ1-1, with D possibly being TRBD1 (6 bases). V was cut by 1 base and J by 7 bases, with 13 bases left in between. The V gene's germline CDR1 is LGHNT and CDR2 FRNRAP. This CDR3 spans 14 amino acids. This CDR3 is CASGLDDKGGEAFF. The CDR3 DNA reads as TGTGCTAGTGGTTTGGACGATAAGGGGGGTGAAGCTTTCTTT.

The rearrangement links TRBV5-1 to TRBJ2-5; TRBD2 might be the D (6 bases). Germline CDR1 is SGHRS and CDR2 is YFSETQ. With 7 bases removed from V and 1 base from J, the gap between germline ends came to 14 bases. This CDR3 spans 14 amino acids. CDR3 loop: CASGRPGLQETQYF. As DNA, the CDR3 is TGCGCCAGCGGACGGCCGGGACTCCAAGAGACCCAGTACTTC.

This clonotype came up a few times. The chain couples TRBV29-1 to TRBJ2-1; the D gene is possibly TRBD2 (7 bases). Deletions cut 3 bases from V and 2 bases from J, with 14 bases between. The CDR3 contains 15 residues. Looked up from germline, CDR1 is SQVTM and CDR2 is ANQGSEA. The CDR3 coding sequence is TGCAGCGTTGATAAGGGGCGGGGGCCCTACAATGAGCAGTTCTTC. It yields the protein CSVDKGRGPYNEQFF.

This clonotype was recorded a few times. The rearrangement links TRBV20-1 to TRBJ2-7, with D perhaps TRBD2 (6 bases). The length of the CDR3 is 15 residues. Between the trimmed V and J ends, which lost 6 bases and 1 base, there was a span of 19 bases. The germline V gene has CDR1 DFQATT and CDR2 SNEGSKA (reference sequence). In nucleotides, the CDR3 is TGCAGTGCAGGCGGGAAGTCCTATAGGTCCTACGAGCAGTACTTC. Residues: CSAGGKSYRSYEQYF.

The chain employs TRBV5-5 and TRBJ2-5; TRBD1 matches at 7 bases. Looked up from germline, CDR1 is SGHKS and CDR2 is YYEKEE (reference sequence). V trimming: 4 bases; J trimming: 2 bases; junction bases outside the gene matches: 5. This CDR3 region has 14 residues. The CDR3 region is CASSIPGQQETQYF. The DNA of the CDR3 is TGTGCCAGCAGCATACCGGGACAGCAAGAGACCCAGTACTTC.

The gene calls are TRBV20-1 and TRBJ2-7; 7 nucleotides match TRBD1. Unmatched junction bases numbered 8, after V lost 5 bases and J lost 1 base. From germline, CDR1 is DFQATT and CDR2 SNEGSKA (reference sequence). This CDR3 has 14 amino acids. In DNA, the CDR3 is TGCAGTGCTTACGACAGGGTTGGGTCCTACGAGCAGTACTTC. Amino acids: CSAYDRVGSYEQYF.

The genes are TRBV28 and TRBJ2-7; D not certain. Germline V gene sequence: CDR1 MDHEN, CDR2 SYDVKM. The CDR3 consists of 12 residues. Trimming removed 4 bases at V and 4 bases at J, with 8 bases between. CDR3 nucleotide sequence: TGTGCCAGCAGTTGGGAAGCATACGAGCAGTACTTC. This gives the protein CASSWEAYEQYF.

Ten or more counts support this clonotype. This chain joins TRBV28 and TRBJ1-2, with 8 bases matching TRBD1. V gave up 6 bases and J gave up 6 bases; unmatched junction bases: 9. The CDR3 is made up of 14 amino acids. CDR1 is MDHEN, CDR2 SYDVKM, per germline. The CDR3 here is CASRYPGTGHGYTF. DNA for the CDR3: TGTGCCAGCAGATACCCCGGGACAGGCCATGGCTACACCTTC.

This chain links TRBV20-1 with TRBJ2-7; D is perhaps TRBD2 (5 bases). The germline CDR1 and CDR2 sequences are DFQATT and SNEGSKA (reference sequence). The CDR3 consists of 12 residues. The germline V and J ends were trimmed by 3 bases and 3 bases, with 9 bases remaining between them. The CDR3 region has the DNA TGCAGTGCTAGCGTCCGGGACTACGAGCAGTACTTC. Its translation: CSASVRDYEQYF.

This clonotype was detected ten times or more. V is TRBV28 and J is TRBJ2-2, with 7 positions matching TRBD2. Germline lookup yields CDR1 MDHEN and CDR2 SYDVKM. This CDR3 is 17 amino acids long. Germline trimming cut 7 bases from V and 0 bases from J; bases unmatched to any gene: 11. CDR3 region: CASIPLGEGPNTGELFF. In nucleotides, the CDR3 is TGTGCCAGCATTCCACTGGGGGAGGGCCCGAACACCGGGGAGCTGTTTTTT.

V usage is TRBV3-1 and J usage is TRBJ2-2, with D unresolved. The germline V gene encodes CDR1 LGHDT and CDR2 YNNKEL (reference sequence). V was shortened by 0 bases and J by 9 bases, with 5 bases between the two germline ends. This CDR3 comprises 12 residues. As DNA, the CDR3 is TGTGCCAGCAGCCAAGAATCAAGGGAGCTGTTTTTT. It is translated as CASSQESRELFF.